These T cell receptor beta chains were read from a single sample in a study of identical twins. TCRdb analysed the 5' RACE reads with MiXCR anew, one entry per CDR3 protein. The table includes approximately 630,000 distinct CDR3 sequences, 7.1% detected once. The same specimen was also included in a second study, on yellow fever vaccine responses in identical twins.

The sample was PBMCs. These receptors were obtained from a woman younger than 35 in good health. Both conserved end residues are part of each CDR3. Fields, in order: D gene, clone size, J gene, V gene, CDR3 DNA, CDR3 protein. A D gene is named only where the DNA matches it firmly. Some rows mark clone size as missing; the rest say once, few, many or name a class of expanded clone.

d_gene: TRBD1
abundance: -
j_gene: TRBJ1-4
v_gene: TRBV6-1
CDR3nt: TGTGCCAGCAGTGTCATACAGGGGGCCGTTGAAAAACTGTTTTTT
CDR3aa: CASSVIQGAVEKLFF

d_gene: -
abundance: many
j_gene: TRBJ2-1
v_gene: TRBV7-6
CDR3nt: TGTGCCAGCAGCTTAGCGGGAGAAACAAATGAGCAGTTCTTC
CDR3aa: CASSLAGETNEQFF

d_gene: -
abundance: many
j_gene: TRBJ2-1
v_gene: TRBV7-8
CDR3nt: TGTGCCAGCAGCCCACAAACGAGCTCCTACAATGAGCAGTTCTTC
CDR3aa: CASSPQTSSYNEQFF

d_gene: -
abundance: few
j_gene: TRBJ2-3
v_gene: TRBV20-1
CDR3nt: TGCAGTGCCGCGACTATGCTGAGCACAGATACGCAGTATTTT
CDR3aa: CSAATMLSTDTQYF

d_gene: TRBD2
abundance: many
j_gene: TRBJ2-7
v_gene: TRBV7-3
CDR3nt: TGTGCCAGCAGCTCTAGCGGGAGTGGGGAGCAGTACTTC
CDR3aa: CASSSSGSGEQYF

d_gene: TRBD2
abundance: -
j_gene: TRBJ2-1
v_gene: TRBV2
CDR3nt: TGTGCCAGCAGTCCCGGGGCTAGCGGGAGCTATGAGCAGTTCTTC
CDR3aa: CASSPGASGSYEQFF

d_gene: TRBD1
abundance: -
j_gene: TRBJ2-7
v_gene: TRBV28
CDR3nt: TGTGCCAGCAGTTTGGACAGGGACCTAAGGGGGCAGGCGAACCCCTACGAGCAGTACTTC
CDR3aa: CASSLDRDLRGQANPYEQYF

d_gene: TRBD1
abundance: -
j_gene: TRBJ1-2
v_gene: TRBV24-1
CDR3nt: TGTGCCACCAGTGACCACGGACAGGGGGCCGGTGGCTACACCTTC
CDR3aa: CATSDHGQGAGGYTF

d_gene: TRBD1
abundance: -
j_gene: TRBJ2-7
v_gene: TRBV29-1
CDR3nt: TGCAGCGCCACGGGACAGGGCTCCTACGAGCAGTACTTC
CDR3aa: CSATGQGSYEQYF

d_gene: TRBD1
abundance: -
j_gene: TRBJ2-1
v_gene: TRBV10-3
CDR3nt: TGTGCCATCAGACATGGACAGGGGGGTGAGCAGTTCTTC
CDR3aa: CAIRHGQGGEQFF

d_gene: -
abundance: many
j_gene: TRBJ2-1
v_gene: TRBV5-1
CDR3nt: TGCGCCAGCAGCTTGGTGCGTGGGGGGAATGAGCAGTTCTTC
CDR3aa: CASSLVRGGNEQFF

d_gene: -
abundance: few
j_gene: TRBJ2-5
v_gene: TRBV2
CDR3nt: TGTGCCACCTCTCTCGGGCTAGGGACCCAGTACTTC
CDR3aa: CATSLGLGTQYF

d_gene: -
abundance: many
j_gene: TRBJ2-1
v_gene: TRBV7-9
CDR3nt: TGTGCCAGCAGGCCTAGGTTCGATGAGCAGTTCTTC
CDR3aa: CASRPRFDEQFF

d_gene: -
abundance: many
j_gene: TRBJ2-4
v_gene: TRBV5-1
CDR3nt: TGCGCCAGCAGTAAAAACAGGGAATTGGCCAAAAACATTCAGTACTTC
CDR3aa: CASSKNRELAKNIQYF

d_gene: -
abundance: many
j_gene: TRBJ2-1
v_gene: TRBV10-3
CDR3nt: TGTGCCATCGGAGACTCGCCATATGAGCAGTTCTTC
CDR3aa: CAIGDSPYEQFF

d_gene: TRBD1
abundance: many
j_gene: TRBJ2-3
v_gene: TRBV5-1
CDR3nt: TGCGCCAGCAGCTTGGAGGGACAGGGAAGAGATACGCAGTATTTT
CDR3aa: CASSLEGQGRDTQYF

d_gene: -
abundance: many
j_gene: TRBJ2-7
v_gene: TRBV7-9
CDR3nt: TGTGCCAGCAGCTTAGTTGGACGTCCCGAGCAGTACTTC
CDR3aa: CASSLVGRPEQYF

d_gene: TRBD1
abundance: many
j_gene: TRBJ2-2
v_gene: TRBV11-2
CDR3nt: TGTGCCAGCAGCATGGGACAGGGGCTCACCGGGGAGCTGTTTTTT
CDR3aa: CASSMGQGLTGELFF

d_gene: TRBD1
abundance: few
j_gene: TRBJ2-7
v_gene: TRBV20-1
CDR3nt: TGCAGTGCTACTACAGGGGGCGAACTCTACGAGCAGTACTTC
CDR3aa: CSATTGGELYEQYF

d_gene: TRBD2
abundance: -
j_gene: TRBJ2-1
v_gene: TRBV10-1
CDR3nt: TGCGCCAGCCCCGGGGGGGGAGAAAGTTCGCGCTCCTACAATGAGCAGTTCTTC
CDR3aa: CASPGGGESSRSYNEQFF

d_gene: TRBD1
abundance: few
j_gene: TRBJ2-5
v_gene: TRBV20-1
CDR3nt: TGCAGTGCTCCTCCAGGACAGGGGTTTGGGGAGACCCAGTACTTC
CDR3aa: CSAPPGQGFGETQYF